Listed below are T cell receptor beta chains from one sample, sequenced in a study of shared clonotypes between healthy human individuals. The data were produced by immunoSEQ multiplex PCR, yet TCRdb's version contains in-frame clones alone and is incomplete. The table records hundreds of thousands of clones, around three quarters of them present only once. The specimen sequenced was memory CD4+ T cells sorted from blood. Receptors were obtained from a woman in her 30s in good health. CDR3s include the opening cysteine and the closing phenylalanine or tryptophan. The D gene is left open where the match is weak. Clone size, where shown, is once, few, many, or a class for clones that have expanded.

v_call: TRBV23-1
j_call: TRBJ1-5
d_call: .
clone_size: .
cdr3_nt: TGCGCCAGCAGTCAATTCGCAAGGTGCCCCCCCCAGCCCCAGCATTTT
cdr3_aa: CASSQFARCPPQPQHF

v_call: TRBV25-1
j_call: TRBJ2-1
d_call: TRBD2
clone_size: .
cdr3_nt: TGTGCCAGCGCGGGGGTTAGCGGGAGTTTTAGTGAGCAGTTCTTC
cdr3_aa: CASAGVSGSFSEQFF

v_call: TRBV12-5
j_call: TRBJ2-2
d_call: .
clone_size: once
cdr3_nt: TGTGCTAGTGGTTTGGTACTAGGCCCCGACACCGGGGAGCTGTTTTTT
cdr3_aa: CASGLVLGPDTGELFF

v_call: TRBV27
j_call: TRBJ1-2
d_call: TRBD1
clone_size: .
cdr3_nt: TGTGCCAGCAGTTGGGACAGCCGAAACTATGGCTACACCTTC
cdr3_aa: CASSWDSRNYGYTF

v_call: TRBV7-9
j_call: TRBJ2-5
d_call: TRBD2
clone_size: many
cdr3_nt: TGTGCCAGCAGTGCAGGGGCGGGGGGAGAGACCCAGTACTTC
cdr3_aa: CASSAGAGGETQYF

v_call: TRBV6-1
j_call: TRBJ2-7
d_call: .
clone_size: .
cdr3_nt: TGTGCCAGCAGTGTAAATCGCGGCGGATTCTACGAGCAGTACTTC
cdr3_aa: CASSVNRGGFYEQYF

v_call: TRBV6-5
j_call: TRBJ2-5
d_call: TRBD1
clone_size: .
cdr3_nt: TGTGCCAGCAGTCTCACAGGGGATGGGACCCAGTACTTC
cdr3_aa: CASSLTGDGTQYF

v_call: TRBV7-9
j_call: TRBJ2-3
d_call: TRBD2
clone_size: .
cdr3_nt: TGTGCCAGCAGCACGGGACTAGCGGGCACAGATACGCAGTATTTT
cdr3_aa: CASSTGLAGTDTQYF

v_call: TRBV5-1
j_call: TRBJ1-1
d_call: .
clone_size: .
cdr3_nt: TGCGCCAGCAGCTCCGACAGGTTAGGGACTGAAGCTTTCTTT
cdr3_aa: CASSSDRLGTEAFF

v_call: TRBV5-5
j_call: TRBJ2-1
d_call: .
clone_size: .
cdr3_nt: TGTGCCAGCAGCTTGGCCGTAGGTGTCCAACAGGGTCGTGAGCAGTTCTTC
cdr3_aa: CASSLAVGVQQGREQFF

v_call: TRBV7-3
j_call: TRBJ2-7
d_call: .
clone_size: .
cdr3_nt: TGTGCCAGCAGCCCCGGGGCCCCCATCGAGCAGTACTTC
cdr3_aa: CASSPGAPIEQYF

v_call: TRBV6-5
j_call: TRBJ2-1
d_call: .
clone_size: .
cdr3_nt: TGTGCCAGCAGTTACTCGCGTCTGTACAATGAGCAGTTCTTC
cdr3_aa: CASSYSRLYNEQFF

v_call: TRBV27
j_call: TRBJ1-2
d_call: .
clone_size: once
cdr3_nt: TGTGCCAGCAGTCGGGACGGAACCCAGAGTGGCTACACCTTC
cdr3_aa: CASSRDGTQSGYTF

v_call: TRBV28
j_call: TRBJ1-5
d_call: TRBD1
clone_size: .
cdr3_nt: TGTGCCAGCAGTTTGGCAGGGGGGTATCAGCCCCAGCATTTT
cdr3_aa: CASSLAGGYQPQHF

v_call: TRBV28
j_call: TRBJ2-5
d_call: TRBD2
clone_size: .
cdr3_nt: TGTGCCAGCAGCCTCGGGACTAGCGGACGAGAGACCCAGTACTTC
cdr3_aa: CASSLGTSGRETQYF

v_call: TRBV19
j_call: TRBJ1-5
d_call: .
clone_size: .
cdr3_nt: TGTGCCAGTAGTATAACTTTCGGGGGCAATCAGCCCCAGCATTTT
cdr3_aa: CASSITFGGNQPQHF

v_call: TRBV5-6
j_call: TRBJ1-4
d_call: TRBD1
clone_size: .
cdr3_nt: TGTGCCAGCAGTTACACAGGGGTGCAGGGTGAAAAACTGTTTTTT
cdr3_aa: CASSYTGVQGEKLFF

v_call: TRBV28
j_call: TRBJ2-7
d_call: TRBD2
clone_size: .
cdr3_nt: TGTGCCAGCAGTTTCATGGGGACTAGCGGAGCCTACGAGCAGTACTTC
cdr3_aa: CASSFMGTSGAYEQYF

v_call: TRBV21-1
j_call: TRBJ2-4
d_call: .
clone_size: once
cdr3_nt: TGTGCCAGCAGCTCCTCAAGGGCAGGCCTAGCCAAAAACATTCAGTACTTC
cdr3_aa: CASSSSRAGLAKNIQYF

v_call: TRBV10-3
j_call: TRBJ1-1
d_call: .
clone_size: .
cdr3_nt: TGTGCCATCAGTGACTCAGGGCATCCCCGCACTGAAGCTTTCTTT
cdr3_aa: CAISDSGHPRTEAFF

v_call: TRBV7-9
j_call: TRBJ2-3
d_call: TRBD1
clone_size: .
cdr3_nt: TGTGCCAGCAGCCCATCTCAGGGGGCTGGTCGCACAGATACGCAGTATTTT
cdr3_aa: CASSPSQGAGRTDTQYF

v_call: TRBV28
j_call: TRBJ1-1
d_call: .
clone_size: .
cdr3_nt: TGTGCCAGCACCAACCGGCGGATCGAAGCTTTCTTT
cdr3_aa: CASTNRRIEAFF

v_call: TRBV28
j_call: TRBJ1-3
d_call: .
clone_size: .
cdr3_nt: TGTGCCAGCACTAGGACTCGAGGAAACACCATATATTTT
cdr3_aa: CASTRTRGNTIYF

v_call: TRBV6-6
j_call: TRBJ2-4
d_call: .
clone_size: few
cdr3_nt: TGTGCCAGCAGTTACCCGGCGGGAGCCAAAAACATTCAGTACTTC
cdr3_aa: CASSYPAGAKNIQYF

v_call: TRBV29-1
j_call: TRBJ2-2
d_call: .
clone_size: .
cdr3_nt: TGCAGCGTTGACGGGTACACCGGGGAGCTGTTTTTT
cdr3_aa: CSVDGYTGELFF